Following are 19 T cell receptor beta chains from one sample sequenced in a study of blood T cell repertoires in COVID-19 (dated by TCRdb to about 2020). Libraries were prepared through the immunoSEQ multiplex PCR assay. This is the immuneACCESS table as TCRdb keeps it, with only in-frame sequences that have V and J called. A part of the clones is gone; compared with another copy, unresolved V genes explain less than half, and the rest is unexplained. The sample has 120,000 or so clones on record, 65% to 85% of them singletons. Clones ranked in the top ten supply 3.5% to 5.5% of the sample. Specimen: peripheral blood. The receptors were gathered from a woman in her 70s with acute or convalescent COVID-19.

The chain recombines TRBV19 with TRBJ1-6; D not certain. CDR1 LNHDA and CDR2 SQIVND come from the germline V gene (reference sequence). Trimming removed 5 bases at V and 10 bases at J, with 18 bases between. The CDR3 runs 15 residues. Written as DNA, the CDR3 is TGTGCCAGTAGTCAGTCGAGGGATTCTGGATCACCCCTCCACTTT. It specifies CASSQSRDSGSPLHF.

For the CDR3, the DNA is TGTGCCAGCAGCTCAACTCCGGAGACCCAGTACTTC. Protein sequence: CASSSTPETQYF. The V call is TRBV11-3, the J call TRBJ2-5; D call uncertain. V lost 4 bases, J lost 5 bases, and 8 bases lay in between. Germline V lookup: CDR1 SGHNT, CDR2 YENEEA. The CDR3 runs to 12 residues.

The chain has TRBV12-3 or TRBV12-4 and TRBJ2-1, with 9 bases identical to TRBD1. The J segment lost 10 bases and the V segment lost 4 bases, leaving 2 bases of the junction unmatched. The CDR3 has 12 residues. The CDR3 sequence is CASSSTGGEQFF. The CDR3 region has the DNA TGTGCCAGCAGTTCGACAGGGGGAGAGCAGTTCTTC.

The chain carries TRBV6-6 and TRBJ1-1; TRBD1 might be the D (6 bases). Trimming took 5 bases from V and 4 from J, leaving 23 bases between them. The CDR3 totals 17 residues. The germline gives CDR1 MNHNY, CDR2 SVGAGI (reference sequence). This CDR3 is CASSPRDKSRGSTEAFF. The CDR3 DNA sequence: TGTGCCAGCAGTCCTCGGGACAAAAGTAGGGGAAGCACTGAAGCTTTCTTT.

The chain employs TRBV7-9 and TRBJ1-4; 7 bases match TRBD1. V was clipped by 4 bases and J by 7 bases; unmatched bases: 9. The V gene's germline CDR1 is SEHNR and CDR2 FQNEAQ (reference sequence). The CDR3 extends over 15 amino acids. The CDR3 region has the DNA TGTGCCAGCAGCTGGGACCGGGACAGCCTTGAAAAACTGTTTTTT. This translates into CASSWDRDSLEKLFF.

The rearrangement links TRBV6-5 to TRBJ1-5; a possible D gene is TRBD1 (5 bases). Germline loops: CDR1 MNHEY, CDR2 SVGAGI. This CDR3 has 14 residues. Trimming removed 7 bases at V and 1 base at J, with 11 bases between. The DNA for the CDR3 is TGTGCCAGCACTTATAGACAGAGCAATCAGCCCCAGCATTTT. It specifies CASTYRQSNQPQHF.

The chain is built from TRBV19 and TRBJ2-3, with 8 bases fitting TRBD2. The V and J ends lost 6 bases and 6 bases, in that order; junction bases with no gene match: 17. This CDR3 is 17 amino acids long. Germline lookup yields CDR1 LNHDA and CDR2 SQIVND (reference sequence). CDR3 nucleotide sequence: TGTGCCAGTAGCGACGATCCGGGAGGGAGGCGGCCGGATACGCAGTATTTT. Translation: CASSDDPGGRRPDTQYF. The variable domain in full, completed from reference TRBV19 and TRBJ2-3, reads DGGITQSPKYLFRKEGQNVTLSCEQNLNHDAMYWYRQDPGQGLRLIYYSQIVNDFQKGDIAEGYSVSREKKESFPLTVTSAQKNPTAFYLCASSDDPGGRRPDTQYFGPGTRLTVL.

The rearrangement uses TRBV7-9 and TRBJ1-6; D perhaps matches TRBD1 (5 bases). Germline V gene sequence: CDR1 SEHNR, CDR2 FQNEAQ (reference sequence). Trimming pared 7 bases from V and 8 bases from J, leaving 18 bases between. This CDR3 comprises 15 residues. CDR3 coding DNA: TGTGCCAGCACCCCCCAGGGTACAGACGATTCACCCCTCCACTTT. It is translated as CASTPQGTDDSPLHF.

This clone occurred a few times. This sequence joins TRBV2 and TRBJ2-3; D gene uncertain. Trimming pared 6 bases from V and 3 bases from J, leaving 7 bases between. The CDR3 is 12 amino acids. Germline V gene sequence: CDR1 SNHLY, CDR2 FYNNEI. The chain's CDR3 is CASSQITDTQYF. CDR3 bases: TGTGCCAGCAGCCAGATTACAGATACGCAGTATTTT.

The chain links TRBV30 to TRBJ1-3, with D possibly being TRBD1 (5 bases). V lost 3 bases, J lost 3 bases, and 18 bases lay in between. The CDR3 is 16 residues long. In germline, CDR1 is GTSNPN, CDR2 SVGIG (reference sequence). Here the CDR3 DNA reads TGTGCCTGGAGCGAACTTCAGGGTTGGAGTGGAAACACCATATATTTT. It codes for CAWSELQGWSGNTIYF.

The CDR3 spells CASSLMGQGSYEQYF. The CDR3 coding sequence is TGTGCCAGCAGCCTTATGGGACAGGGGTCCTACGAGCAGTACTTC. V is TRBV7-9 and J is TRBJ2-7; 10 positions agree with TRBD1. This CDR3 is 15 amino acids long. Germline V gene lookup returns CDR1 SEHNR and CDR2 FQNEAQ (reference sequence). Trimming took 5 bases from V and 1 from J; bases not matched to a gene: 5.

The CDR3 nucleotides read TGTGCCAGCAGCCCAGCAGGGATCGGAAACACCATATATTTT. Amino acids: CASSPAGIGNTIYF. The V call is TRBV6-2 or TRBV6-3, the J call TRBJ1-3; D is perhaps TRBD1 (5 bases). The CDR3 is 14 amino acids. Germline V gene sequence: CDR1 MNHEY, CDR2 SVGEGT. V was cut by 6 bases and J by 4 bases, with 13 bases left in between.

This chain links TRBV11-3 with TRBJ1-2; 9 nucleotides agree with TRBD1. The V gene's germline CDR1 is SGHNT and CDR2 YENEEA. There are 13 residues in the CDR3. V gave up 6 bases and J gave up 8 bases; unmatched junction bases: 7. DNA for the CDR3: TGTGCCAGCAGACAAGGGACAGGGAGAGGCTACACCTTC. Translated: CASRQGTGRGYTF.

The chain links TRBV7-2 to TRBJ1-5; D is possibly TRBD1 (6 bases). The CDR3 is made up of 15 amino acids. CDR1 and CDR2 (germline): SGHTA, FQGNSA. V lost 5 bases and J 0 bases, leaving 11 bases between the germline ends. Written as DNA, the CDR3 is TGTGCCAGCAGCCTACAGGGAGATAGCAATCAGCCCCAGCATTTT. Translation gives CASSLQGDSNQPQHF.

The chain recombines TRBV5-1 with TRBJ2-3; D might be TRBD1 (5 bases). V dropped 0 bases and J dropped 2 bases, with 10 bases sitting between them. Germline loops: CDR1 SGHRS, CDR2 YFSETQ. The CDR3 covers 15 residues. The CDR3 reads CASSLGGRATDTQYF. CDR3 nucleotides: TGCGCCAGCAGCTTGGGCGGCAGGGCCACAGATACGCAGTATTTT. The whole variable domain, remainder taken from reference TRBV5-1 and TRBJ2-3, is KAGVTQTPRYLIKTRGQQVTLSCSPISGHRSVSWYQQTPGQGLQFLFEYFSETQRNKGNFPGRFSGRQFSNSRSEMNVSTLELGDSALYLCASSLGGRATDTQYFGPGTRLTVL.

The J gene is TRBJ1-1, the V gene TRBV6-2 or TRBV6-3; the D gene is possibly TRBD1 (6 bases). The CDR3 length is 14 residues. V dropped 2 bases and J dropped 5 bases, with 12 bases sitting between them. CDR1 is MNHEY and CDR2 is SVGEGT in the germline V gene. For the CDR3, the DNA is TGTGCCAGCAGTTACCGTCAGGACAGTACTGAAGCTTTCTTT. Translated: CASSYRQDSTEAFF.

The gene calls are TRBV6-5 and TRBJ1-1; 8 bases map to TRBD1. The CDR3 extends over 15 amino acids. The ends lost 6 bases at V and 5 bases at J; junction bases unmatched: 11. The germline V gene has CDR1 MNHEY and CDR2 SVGAGI. This chain's CDR3 is CASRAQGARGTEAFF. The CDR3 nucleotides are TGTGCCAGCAGAGCCCAGGGGGCCCGAGGGACTGAAGCTTTCTTT.

The V and J genes are TRBV2 and TRBJ1-2; D unresolved. The germline V gene has CDR1 SNHLY and CDR2 FYNNEI. The germline V and J ends were trimmed by 2 bases and 8 bases, with 12 bases remaining between them. The CDR3 consists of 13 residues. In nucleotides, the CDR3 is TGTGCCAGCAGTGAACTCACTCGGGTAGGCTACACCTTC. Its translation is CASSELTRVGYTF. Supplemented by reference TRBV2 and TRBJ1-2, the full variable domain reads EPEVTQTPSHQVTQMGQEVILRCVPISNHLYFYWYRQILGQKVEFLVSFYNNEISEKSEIFDDQFSVERPDGSNFTLKIRSTKLEDSAMYFCASSELTRVGYTFGSGTRLTVV.

The chain has TRBV27 and TRBJ1-2; TRBD1 agrees at 10 bases. The CDR3 is made up of 14 amino acids. CDR1 is MNHEY, CDR2 SMNVEV, per germline (reference sequence). J was trimmed by 3 bases and V by 5 bases; bases with no gene match: 3. CDR3 in amino acids: CASSLDRGDYGYTF. The CDR3 nucleotides are TGTGCCAGCAGTCTGGACAGGGGGGACTATGGCTACACCTTC.